This TCR beta chain was sequenced during a study of response to subunit inactivated influenza vaccine. CDR3 length: 14 amino acids. Trimming took off 3 bases at V and 8 bases at J, with 11 bases between the two ends. TCRdb analysed the RT-PCR reads with MiXCR anew, one entry per CDR3 protein. The sample has 450,000 to 500,000 distinct CDR3 sequences, roughly 11% seen once. The chain combines TRBV12-3 or TRBV12-4 with TRBJ1-6, with D unclear. This sample comprised PBMCs from blood, obtained 45 days after vaccination. This clonotype was obtained from a man over 45 who received an inactivated influenza vaccine. The chain's CDR3 is CASSFSVMDSPLHF. The CDR3 DNA reads TGTGCCAGCAGTTTTTCAGTTATGGATTCACCCCTCCACTTT.